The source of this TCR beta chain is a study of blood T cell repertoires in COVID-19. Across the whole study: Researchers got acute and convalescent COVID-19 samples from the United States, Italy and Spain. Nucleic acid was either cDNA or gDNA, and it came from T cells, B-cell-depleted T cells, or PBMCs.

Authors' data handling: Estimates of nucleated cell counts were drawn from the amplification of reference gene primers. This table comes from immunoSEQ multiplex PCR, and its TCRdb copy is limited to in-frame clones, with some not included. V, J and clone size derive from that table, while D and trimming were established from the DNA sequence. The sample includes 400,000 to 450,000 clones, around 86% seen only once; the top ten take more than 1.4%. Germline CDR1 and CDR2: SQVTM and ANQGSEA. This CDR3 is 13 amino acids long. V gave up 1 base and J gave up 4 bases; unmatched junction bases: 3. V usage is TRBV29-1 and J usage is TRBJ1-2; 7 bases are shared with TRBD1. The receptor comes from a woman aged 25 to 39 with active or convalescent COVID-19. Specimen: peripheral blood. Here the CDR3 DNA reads TGCAGCGTTGAAGGACAGGGTGGCTATGGCTACACCTTC. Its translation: CSVEGQGGYGYTF.